Listed here are 8 T cell receptor beta chains from one sample, sequenced in a study of blood T cell repertoires in COVID-19. Assay used: immunoSEQ multiplex PCR; TCRdb lists only in-frame clones, some missing. The table includes about 180,000 clones, approximately 83% detected once. The sequenced sample was peripheral blood. The receptor set was obtained from a man in his forties or fifties with active or convalescent COVID-19.

The chain combines TRBV19 with TRBJ1-1; tentatively, D is TRBD1 (5 bases). Germline assignment: CDR1 LNHDA and CDR2 SQIVND (reference sequence). The CDR3 consists of 13 residues. The V and J ends lost 6 bases and 1 base respectively, with 9 bases between them. The CDR3 reads CASRETANTEAFF. For the CDR3, the DNA is TGTGCCAGTAGAGAGACAGCGAACACTGAAGCTTTCTTT. The variable domain in full, completed from reference TRBV19 and TRBJ1-1, reads DGGITQSPKYLFRKEGQNVTLSCEQNLNHDAMYWYRQDPGQGLRLIYYSQIVNDFQKGDIAEGYSVSREKKESFPLTVTSAQKNPTAFYLCASRETANTEAFFGQGTRLTVV.

The chain combines TRBV6-5 with TRBJ2-4; 10 bases map to TRBD1. V was pared by 7 bases and J by 7 bases, with 7 bases of the junction left unmatched. The CDR3 is 14 amino acids. The germline CDR1 and CDR2 sequences are MNHEY and SVGAGI. CDR3 amino acids: CASNPDRGENIQYF. DNA for the CDR3: TGTGCCAGCAATCCGGACAGGGGGGAGAACATTCAGTACTTC.

The chain carries TRBV24-1 and TRBJ2-7, with TRBD2 identical over 15 bases. Trimming took 3 bases from V and 6 from J; bases not matched to a gene: 5. Germline V gene sequence: CDR1 KGHDR, CDR2 SFDVKD. The CDR3 runs 16 residues. The CDR3 DNA sequence: TGTGCCACCAGTGATGGGGGACTAGCGGGAGGACTCGAGCAGTACTTC. Translated: CATSDGGLAGGLEQYF.

The V and J genes are TRBV28 and TRBJ1-4; D call uncertain. This CDR3 is built from 14 residues. Deletions cut 5 bases from V and 8 bases from J, with 15 bases between. Per germline, CDR1 MDHEN and CDR2 SYDVKM. CDR3 in amino acids: CASSAGGVREKLFF. The CDR3 DNA is TGTGCCAGCAGTGCCGGCGGGGTTCGGGAAAAACTGTTTTTT.

This clone was detected only once. This sequence joins TRBV6-4 and TRBJ2-3; no clear D gene. Germline V gene lookup returns CDR1 MRHNA and CDR2 SNTAGT. Trimming took 7 bases from V and 0 from J, leaving 11 bases between them. This CDR3 comprises 14 residues. The CDR3 DNA reads as TGTGCCAGCAAACTTAGTTCTAGCACAGATACGCAGTATTTT. Translated: CASKLSSSTDTQYF.

The J gene is TRBJ1-6, the V gene TRBV28, with D possibly matching TRBD1 (5 bases). Per germline, CDR1 MDHEN and CDR2 SYDVKM. V dropped 2 bases and J dropped 5 bases, with 16 bases sitting between them. The CDR3 totals 17 residues. For the CDR3, the DNA is TGTGCCAGCAGTTTAGTCTCGTCAAGGGGCCATAATTCACCCCTCCACTTT. Its protein is CASSLVSSRGHNSPLHF.

The V and J genes are TRBV5-1 and TRBJ2-3, with D maybe TRBD2 (5 bases). The CDR3 has 14 residues. Germline V CDR1 and CDR2: SGHRS, YFSETQ. Trimming left V 2 bases short and J 4 bases short, with 11 bases between. The CDR3 DNA reads TGCGCCAGCAGCTTATGGGGAGAATCAGATACGCAGTATTTT. This encodes CASSLWGESDTQYF.

The chain joins TRBV5-1 to TRBJ2-3; no firm D call. With 4 bases removed from V and 2 bases from J, the gap between germline ends came to 8 bases. Germline CDR1 and CDR2: SGHRS and YFSETQ. The CDR3 runs 13 residues. The CDR3: CASSPDNTDTQYF. In DNA, the CDR3 is TGCGCCAGCAGCCCCGACAACACAGATACGCAGTATTTT.